This T cell receptor (beta chain) was identified during a study of CD8+ T cells in alopecia areata. With V trimmed by 3 bases and J by 3 bases, 5 bases remained unmatched. There are 13 residues in the CDR3. Germline CDR1 reads GTSNPN; CDR2 reads SVGIG (reference sequence). RNA was isolated and reverse transcribed to cDNA, the sequencing template. This table comes from immunoSEQ multiplex PCR, and its TCRdb copy is limited to in-frame clones, with some not included. The sample contains roughly 140,000 clones, less than 65% of which appear only once. Sorting from PBMCs produced CD4+ and CD8+ T cells. Remarks on this clone: Its target is not known.

Study-level points and caveats: Alopecia totalis/universalis scalp especially showed more expanded CD8+ clones than normal scalp. Mice gave a clearer picture of TCR sharing than patients did, possibly for HLA-related reasons.

The source material was CD8+ T cells sorted from blood. The V call is TRBV30, the J call TRBJ2-7; 7 bases are shared with TRBD1. The clonotype was recovered from a human donor in good health. In nucleotides, the CDR3 is TGTGCCTGGAGCGAGGGACAGCTCTACGAGCAGTACTTC. Encoded protein: CAWSEGQLYEQYF.